This T cell receptor (beta chain) was recorded in a study of post-analysis software for immune sequencing data. Libraries were made from TCR beta cDNA, and they carried unique molecular identifiers. TCRdb re-analysed the PCR reads in MiXCR, keeping a single row per CDR3 protein. The repertoire consists of 450,000 to 650,000 distinct CDR3 sequences, with roughly 46% occurring once and the leading ten covering about 1.8%. Sequencing input: blood. The sequence came from a girl under 18 with multiple sclerosis.

CDR3 nucleotides: TGTGCCAGCAAGGCGGGGGGCCGCCAAGAGACCCAGTACTTC. Its protein product is CASKAGGRQETQYF. The V call is TRBV11-3, the J call TRBJ2-5; the match to TRBD2 covers 8 bases. V shed 7 bases, J shed 1 base, and the junction held 5 bases outside the gene matches. Germline V gene lookup returns CDR1 SGHNT and CDR2 YENEEA. CDR3 length equals 14 residues.